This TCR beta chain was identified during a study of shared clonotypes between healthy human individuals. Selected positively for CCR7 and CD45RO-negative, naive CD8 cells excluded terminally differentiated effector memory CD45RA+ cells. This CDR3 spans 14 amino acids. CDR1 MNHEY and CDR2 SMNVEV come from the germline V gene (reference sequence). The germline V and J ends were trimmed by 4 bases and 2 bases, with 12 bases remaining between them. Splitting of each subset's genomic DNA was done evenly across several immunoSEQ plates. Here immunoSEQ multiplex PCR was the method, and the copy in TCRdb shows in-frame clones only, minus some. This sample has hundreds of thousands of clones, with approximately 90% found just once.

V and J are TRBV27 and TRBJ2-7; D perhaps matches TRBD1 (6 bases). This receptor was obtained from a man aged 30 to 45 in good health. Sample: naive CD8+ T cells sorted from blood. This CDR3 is CASSSQGNPYEQYF. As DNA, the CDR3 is TGTGCCAGCAGTTCACAGGGTAACCCCTACGAGCAGTACTTC.